The 20 T cell receptor beta chains below were found in one sample sequenced in a study of OX40 agonist ivuxolimab in advanced cancers. Data came from immunoSEQ multiplex PCR; TCRdb stores just in-frame clones and leaves some out. The table shows about 80,000 clones, with 87% occurring only once. The source material was CD4+ or CD8+ T cells sorted from blood, sampled in a trial of the OX40 agonist ivuxolimab. These receptors came from an adult with an advanced solid tumor such as melanoma, head and neck, liver or kidney cancer.

This clone was seen only a few times. The chain is built from TRBV14 and TRBJ1-1; TRBD1 matches 8 bases. V lost 6 bases and J lost 5; bases outside the gene matches: 5. The germline V gene has CDR1 SGHDN and CDR2 FVKESK. There are 13 residues in the CDR3. The CDR3 DNA is TGTGCCAGCAGTCGACAGGGGTTGACTGAAGCTTTCTTT. Protein sequence: CASSRQGLTEAFF.

The V and J genes are TRBV5-5 and TRBJ1-3; no firm D call. Germline lookup yields CDR1 SGHKS and CDR2 YYEKEE (reference sequence). This CDR3 contains 15 residues. V lost 2 bases to trimming and J lost 0 bases, with 9 bases between them. The CDR3 nucleotides read TGTGCCAGCAGCTTAGCGGACTACTCTGGAAACACCATATATTTT. Residues: CASSLADYSGNTIYF.

This clone was detected once. The genes are TRBV7-3 and TRBJ1-1; D is perhaps TRBD1 (6 bases). Trimming stripped 1 base from V and 5 bases from J, with 14 bases between. Germline V gives CDR1 SGHTA, CDR2 FQGTGA. This CDR3 has 15 residues. CDR3 residues: CASSLSGGRETEAFF. CDR3 nucleotides: TGTGCCAGCAGCTTAAGCGGGGGCCGAGAAACTGAAGCTTTCTTT. Full variable domain (rest looked up from reference TRBV7-3 and TRBJ1-1): GAGVSQTPSNKVTEKGKYVELRCDPISGHTALYWYRQSLGQGPEFLIYFQGTGAADDSGLPNDRFFAVRPEGSVSTLKIQRTERGDSAVYLCASSLSGGRETEAFFGQGTRLTVV.

This rearrangement joins TRBV5-6 to TRBJ2-1; 9 nucleotides agree with TRBD1. CDR1 SGHDT and CDR2 YYEEEE come from the germline V gene. The CDR3 extends over 15 amino acids. The V segment lost 4 bases and the J segment 2 bases; nucleotides outside the gene matches: 4. The CDR3 loop reads CASSHRTGAYNEQFF. CDR3 sequence (DNA): TGTGCCAGCAGCCACCGGACAGGGGCCTACAATGAGCAGTTCTTC.

The V and J genes are TRBV5-1 and TRBJ2-4; 9 nucleotides match TRBD2. Germline CDR1 is SGHRS and CDR2 is YFSETQ. V dropped 0 bases and J dropped 6; count of bases not matched to a gene: 4. CDR3 length: 15 residues. The CDR3 bases are TGCGCCAGCAGCTTGGCCGCGGGAGGGACAAACATTCAGTACTTC. This sequence encodes CASSLAAGGTNIQYF.

The rearrangement uses TRBV23-1 and TRBJ2-3; 7 bases map to TRBD2. TRBV23-1 is an ORF for which the function is uncertain. With 4 bases clipped from V and 2 bases from J, the junction kept 6 bases outside the gene matches. The CDR3 spans 15 residues. CDR3 protein: CASSLEAGHTDTQYF. In DNA, the CDR3 is TGCGCCAGCAGTCTGGAAGCGGGGCACACAGATACGCAGTATTTT.

The rearrangement uses TRBV28 and TRBJ2-7, with TRBD1 as a possible D gene (6 bases). Trimming stripped 6 bases from V and 3 bases from J, with 12 bases between. Germline V gives CDR1 MDHEN, CDR2 SYDVKM. The CDR3 has 13 amino acids. The CDR3 sequence is CASRPQGFYEQYF. The DNA of the CDR3 is TGTGCCAGCAGACCTCAGGGGTTCTACGAGCAGTACTTC.

This rearrangement joins TRBV15 to TRBJ1-4, with no clear D. CDR1 and CDR2 from the germline V gene are LNHNV and YYDKDF (reference sequence). V was shortened by 1 base and J by 5 bases, with 5 bases between the two germline ends. The CDR3 spans 13 residues. CDR3 in DNA: TGTGCCACCAGCAGAGGGCCGAATGAAAAACTGTTTTTT. It encodes CATSRGPNEKLFF.

The chain combines TRBV5-1 with TRBJ1-1, with D maybe TRBD1 (5 bases). The germline gives CDR1 SGHRS, CDR2 YFSETQ. The CDR3 runs 12 residues. Trimming cost V 1 base and J 7 bases, with 8 bases left between them. The CDR3 sequence is CASSLPGHEAFF. In nucleotides, the CDR3 is TGCGCCAGCAGCTTGCCAGGACATGAAGCTTTCTTT.

This clone has only one observation. For the CDR3, the DNA is TGTGCCAGCAGTGAAAATGCGGGCCCACAAGAGACCCAGTACTTC. Amino acid sequence: CASSENAGPQETQYF. The chain carries TRBV2 and TRBJ2-5; the D gene is possibly TRBD2 (5 bases). This CDR3 is built from 15 residues. CDR1 SNHLY and CDR2 FYNNEI come from the germline V gene. The V and J ends lost 2 bases and 2 bases respectively, with 12 bases between them.

The DNA for the CDR3 is TGCGCCAGCATCTCCTTCCCCCCCTGCGGGGGAGGGGACACTGAAGCTTTCTTT. This translates into CASISFPPCGGGDTEAFF. This rearrangement joins TRBV5-1 to TRBJ1-1; D may be TRBD1 (5 bases). The CDR3 loop spans 18 amino acids. Germline CDR1 is SGHRS and CDR2 is YFSETQ. Trimming pared 6 bases from V and 3 bases from J, leaving 27 bases between.

This chain links TRBV9 with TRBJ2-1, with 13 positions matching TRBD2. After removal of 0 bases from V and 5 bases from J, the junction contained 11 bases not matched to a gene. CDR1 is SGDLS, CDR2 YYNGEE, per germline. This CDR3 spans 19 amino acids. The CDR3 loop is CASSVGSGGGLAGHNEQFF. The CDR3 nucleotides are TGTGCCAGCAGCGTAGGGTCCGGTGGGGGACTAGCGGGACACAATGAGCAGTTCTTC. Filled out from reference TRBV9 and TRBJ2-1, the complete variable domain reads DSGVTQTPKHLITATGQRVTLRCSPRSGDLSVYWYQQSLDQGLQFLIQYYNGEERAKGNILERFSAQQFPDLHSELNLSSLELGDSALYFCASSVGSGGGLAGHNEQFFGPGTRLTVL.

V is TRBV28 and J is TRBJ1-2; tentatively, D is TRBD1 (5 bases). Germline-derived CDR1 and CDR2 are MDHEN and SYDVKM. Trimming cost V 2 bases and J 5 bases, with 18 bases left between them. The CDR3 sequence is 16 residues long. CDR3 protein: CASSLVRSGKFYGYTF. CDR3 DNA: TGTGCCAGCAGTTTAGTACGGTCAGGGAAGTTTTATGGCTACACCTTC.

CDR3 region: CASTPQAGVGELFF. In DNA, the CDR3 is TGTGCCAGCACCCCGCAGGCAGGGGTCGGGGAGCTGTTTTTT. The V gene is TRBV2, the J gene TRBJ2-2, with a tentative D call TRBD1 (6 bases). Deletions cut 7 bases from V and 7 bases from J, with 16 bases between. CDR3 length equals 14 residues. CDR1 and CDR2 from the germline V gene are SNHLY and FYNNEI. The whole variable domain, remainder taken from reference TRBV2 and TRBJ2-2, is EPEVTQTPSHQVTQMGQEVILRCVPISNHLYFYWYRQILGQKVEFLVSFYNNEISEKSEIFDDQFSVERPDGSNFTLKIRSTKLEDSAMYFCASTPQAGVGELFFGEGSRLTVL.

J is TRBJ1-6 and V is TRBV14; D not certain. The CDR3 consists of 14 residues. CDR1 SGHDN and CDR2 FVKESK come from the germline V gene. Trimming removed 4 bases from V and 0 bases from J, with 4 bases in between. The CDR3 sequence is CASSPVSYNSPLHF. The CDR3 nucleotides are TGTGCCAGCAGCCCGGTCTCCTATAATTCACCCCTCCACTTT. Full variable domain (rest looked up from reference TRBV14 and TRBJ1-6): EAGVTQFPSHSVIEKGQTVTLRCDPISGHDNLYWYRRVMGKEIKFLLHFVKESKQDESGMPNNRFLAERTGGTYSTLKVQPAELEDSGVYFCASSPVSYNSPLHFGNGTRLTVT.

J is TRBJ1-6 and V is TRBV5-4, with D unresolved. The CDR3 extends over 16 amino acids. Germline values: CDR1 SGHNT, CDR2 YYREEE (reference sequence). V was trimmed by 0 bases and J by 7 bases, leaving 14 bases between them. The chain's CDR3 is CASSLDPARSNSPLHF. CDR3 nucleotide sequence: TGTGCCAGCAGCTTGGACCCCGCCAGGAGCAATTCACCCCTCCACTTT.

This clone was picked up a small number of times. V gene TRBV19 combines with J gene TRBJ1-2, with D unclear. This CDR3 comprises 13 residues. CDR1 and CDR2 (germline): LNHDA, SQIVND (reference sequence). Trimming removed 3 bases from V and 7 bases from J, with 12 bases in between. CDR3 sequence (DNA): TGTGCCAGTAGTATTGAGGGTCGTGGTGGCTACACCTTC. Amino acids: CASSIEGRGGYTF.

The V and J genes are TRBV25-1 and TRBJ1-4, with 7 positions matching TRBD1. The length of the CDR3 is 15 residues. The junction had 7 bases not matched to a gene; V was cut back by 4 bases and J by 5 bases. Looked up from germline, CDR1 is MGHDK and CDR2 is SYGVNS. Written as DNA, the CDR3 is TGTGCCAGCAGTGCCCGGACAGGTACGAATGAAAAACTGTTTTTT. The encoded protein is CASSARTGTNEKLFF.

This chain joins TRBV6-6 and TRBJ2-2; no definite D call. Germline CDR1 reads MNHNY; CDR2 reads SVGAGI (reference sequence). V lost 6 bases to trimming and J lost 0 bases, with 5 bases between them. The CDR3 is 13 amino acids. The CDR3 is CASSTPNTGELFF. The CDR3 coding sequence is TGTGCCAGCAGCACACCGAACACCGGGGAGCTGTTTTTT.

The V call is TRBV28, the J call TRBJ2-5; possibly TRBD1 for D (5 bases). The CDR3 extends over 13 amino acids. Germline assignment: CDR1 MDHEN and CDR2 SYDVKM. V was shortened by 3 bases and J by 4 bases, with 9 bases between the two germline ends. The CDR3 here is CASSFPGRETQYF. The CDR3 coding sequence is TGTGCCAGCAGTTTTCCAGGGCGAGAGACCCAGTACTTC.